This entry features one T cell receptor beta chain sequence. Its antigen is not identified. PCR amplification relied on 60 Vbeta primers (plus 13 Jbeta primers). TCRdb keeps only in-frame clones here, not all; method: immunoSEQ multiplex PCR. Seen here are approximately 200,000 clones, 70% to 75% observed once, and the top ten hold about 4.4%. The sample comes from a study of cytomegalovirus exposure and HLA in healthy donors. Findings of the study overall: An analysis that was carried out later associated 17,000 or so TCR beta sequences with HLA alleles at 0.05 false discovery rate.

Donors likely had unrecorded immune exposures despite being nominally healthy when sampled. The sequence was collected from a man aged 25-40 years in good health and CMV-seropositive. Source material: PBMCs.

The CDR3 loop is CASSPRTSATYEQYF. The DNA for the CDR3 is TGTGCCAGTAGTCCTCGGACTAGCGCGACCTACGAGCAGTACTTC. The chain carries TRBV19 and TRBJ2-7, with TRBD2 identical over 9 bases. After removal of 5 bases from V and 2 bases from J, the junction contained 7 bases not matched to a gene. CDR3 size: 15 residues. CDR1 and CDR2 from the germline V gene are LNHDA and SQIVND (reference sequence).